Detailed here is one T cell receptor (beta chain). Next came a second PCR, run for roughly 6 to 11 cycles, which used a sample-barcoded 5' primer along with a J-beta primer mix. MiXCR was run by TCRdb on the 5' RACE reads, yielding one entry per CDR3 protein. Among some 1,800,000 distinct CDR3 sequences listed, 35% to 50% were seen once. The entry originates in a study of blood T cells in healthy people across ages. Germline CDR1 LGHNA, CDR2 YSLEER. This CDR3 has 13 residues. V lost 0 bases to trimming and J lost 10 bases, with 10 bases between them. Sequenced material: blood. The gene calls are TRBV4-3 and TRBJ2-1, with unresolved D. The receptor comes from a human donor in good health. The CDR3 DNA is TGCGCCAGCAGCCAAGAATTGGAGACGGAGCAGTTCTTC. Translated: CASSQELETEQFF.